This T cell receptor beta chain came from a study of long-term antiretroviral therapy in people with HIV. Whole-study results and caveats: Clones expanded before ART dominated the repertoire at all time points. In HIV, the repertoires covered a tighter span of CDR3 lengths than in controls.

immunoSEQ v3.0 was run at survey level. Each sample aimed for about 35,000-50,000 sequenced T-cell genomes. Here immunoSEQ multiplex PCR was the method, and the copy in TCRdb shows in-frame clones only, minus some. The data show some 30,000 clones, with roughly 85% seen just once and over 10% held by the top ten. This clone was recorded only once. The target antigen is unknown. Germline loops: CDR1 ENHRY, CDR2 SYGVKD. V was trimmed by 6 bases and J by 4 bases, leaving 12 bases between them. There are 13 residues in the CDR3. The specimen comprised unsorted PBMCs, sampled 1.1 years after starting antiretroviral therapy. This sequence was found in a man aged 18 to 29 with HIV. This chain joins TRBV10-3 and TRBJ1-1; D unresolved. The CDR3 is CAISSNEGTEAFF. CDR3 nucleotide sequence: TGTGCCATCAGCTCAAATGAAGGCACTGAAGCTTTCTTT.